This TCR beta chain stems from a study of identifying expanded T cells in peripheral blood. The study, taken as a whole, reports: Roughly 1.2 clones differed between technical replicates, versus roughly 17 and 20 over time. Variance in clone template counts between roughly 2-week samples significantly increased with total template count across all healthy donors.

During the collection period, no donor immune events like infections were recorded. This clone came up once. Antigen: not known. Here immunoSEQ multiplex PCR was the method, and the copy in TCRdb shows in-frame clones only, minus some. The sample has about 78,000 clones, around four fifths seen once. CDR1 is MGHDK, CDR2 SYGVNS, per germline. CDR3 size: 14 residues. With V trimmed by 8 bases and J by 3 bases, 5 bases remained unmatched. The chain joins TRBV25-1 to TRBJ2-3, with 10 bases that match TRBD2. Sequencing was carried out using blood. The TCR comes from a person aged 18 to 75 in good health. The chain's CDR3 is CASLQAGGTDTQYF. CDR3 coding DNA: TGTGCCAGCCTACAAGCGGGAGGGACAGATACGCAGTATTTT.